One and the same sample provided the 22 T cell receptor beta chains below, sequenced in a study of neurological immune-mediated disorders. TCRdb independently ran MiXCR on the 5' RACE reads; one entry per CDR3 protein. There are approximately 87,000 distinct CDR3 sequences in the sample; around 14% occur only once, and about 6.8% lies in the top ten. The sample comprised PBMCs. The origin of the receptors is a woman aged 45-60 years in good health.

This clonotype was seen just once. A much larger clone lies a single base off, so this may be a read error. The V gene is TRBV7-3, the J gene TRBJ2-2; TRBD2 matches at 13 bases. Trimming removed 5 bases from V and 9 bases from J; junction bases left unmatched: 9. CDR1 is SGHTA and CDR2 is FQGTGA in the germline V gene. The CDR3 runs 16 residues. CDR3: CASSPTSGRAPWELFF. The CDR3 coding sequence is TGTGCCAGCAGCCCCACTAGCGGGAGGGCCCCCTGGGAGCTGTTTTTT. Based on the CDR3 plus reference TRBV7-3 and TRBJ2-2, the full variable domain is GAGVSQTPSNKVTEKGKYVELRCDPISGHTALYWYRQSLGQGPEFLIYFQGTGAADDSGLPNDRFFAVRPEGSVSTLKIQRTERGDSAVYLCASSPTSGRAPWELFFGEGSRLTVL.

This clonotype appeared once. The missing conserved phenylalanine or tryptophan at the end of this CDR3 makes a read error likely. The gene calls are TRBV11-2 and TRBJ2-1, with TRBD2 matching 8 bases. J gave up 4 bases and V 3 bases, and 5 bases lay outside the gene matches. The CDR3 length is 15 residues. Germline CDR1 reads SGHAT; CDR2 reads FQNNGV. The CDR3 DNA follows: TGTGCCAGCAGCTTTGTAGCGGGGTTATACAATGAGCAGTTCTTA. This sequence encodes CASSFVAGLYNEQFL.

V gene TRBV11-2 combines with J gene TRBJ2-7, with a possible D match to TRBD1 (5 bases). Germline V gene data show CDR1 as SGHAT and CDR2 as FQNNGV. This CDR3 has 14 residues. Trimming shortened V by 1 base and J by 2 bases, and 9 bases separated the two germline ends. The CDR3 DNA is TGTGCCAGCAGCTTAGGACAGTTGACCTACGAGCAGTACTTC. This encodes CASSLGQLTYEQYF.

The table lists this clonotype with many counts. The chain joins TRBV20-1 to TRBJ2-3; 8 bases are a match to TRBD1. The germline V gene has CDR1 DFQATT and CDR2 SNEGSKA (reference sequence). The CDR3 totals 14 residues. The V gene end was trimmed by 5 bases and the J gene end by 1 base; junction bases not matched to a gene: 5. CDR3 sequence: CSAAPGQGTDTQYF. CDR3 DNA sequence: TGCAGTGCTGCACCGGGACAGGGCACAGATACGCAGTATTTT.

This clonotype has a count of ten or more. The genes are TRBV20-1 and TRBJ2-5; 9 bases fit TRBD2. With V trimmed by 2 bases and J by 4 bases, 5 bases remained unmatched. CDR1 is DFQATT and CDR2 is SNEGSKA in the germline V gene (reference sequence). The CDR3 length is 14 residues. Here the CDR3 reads CSARPTSGVETQYF. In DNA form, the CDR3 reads TGCAGTGCTAGACCGACTAGCGGAGTAGAGACCCAGTACTTC.

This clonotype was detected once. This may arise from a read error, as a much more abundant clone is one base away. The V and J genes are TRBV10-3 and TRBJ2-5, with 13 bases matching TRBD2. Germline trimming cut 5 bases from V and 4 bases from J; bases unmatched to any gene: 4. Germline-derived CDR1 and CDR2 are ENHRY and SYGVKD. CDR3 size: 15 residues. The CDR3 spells CAISPWTSGGETQYF. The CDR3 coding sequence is TGTGCCATCAGTCCCTGGACTAGCGGGGGAGAGACCCAGTACTTC.

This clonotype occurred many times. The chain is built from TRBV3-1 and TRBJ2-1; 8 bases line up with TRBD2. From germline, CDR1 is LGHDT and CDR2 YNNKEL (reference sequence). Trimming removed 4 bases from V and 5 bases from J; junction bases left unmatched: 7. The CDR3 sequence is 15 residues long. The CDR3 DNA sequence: TGTGCCAGCAGCCCGAGAAATAGCGGGGACAATGAGCAGTTCTTC. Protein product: CASSPRNSGDNEQFF.

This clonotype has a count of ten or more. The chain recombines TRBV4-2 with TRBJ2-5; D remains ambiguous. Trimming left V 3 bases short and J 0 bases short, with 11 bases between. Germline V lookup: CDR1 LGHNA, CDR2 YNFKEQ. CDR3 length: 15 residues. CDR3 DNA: TGTGCCAGCAGCCAGGGTAGGCAAGACCAAGAGACCCAGTACTTC. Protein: CASSQGRQDQETQYF.

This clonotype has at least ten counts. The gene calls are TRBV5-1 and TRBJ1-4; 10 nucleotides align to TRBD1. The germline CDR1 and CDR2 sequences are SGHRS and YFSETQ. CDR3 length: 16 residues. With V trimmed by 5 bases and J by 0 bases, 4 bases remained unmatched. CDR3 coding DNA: TGCGCCAGCAGATACGGGACAGGGGCAACTAATGAAAAACTGTTTTTT. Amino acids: CASRYGTGATNEKLFF.

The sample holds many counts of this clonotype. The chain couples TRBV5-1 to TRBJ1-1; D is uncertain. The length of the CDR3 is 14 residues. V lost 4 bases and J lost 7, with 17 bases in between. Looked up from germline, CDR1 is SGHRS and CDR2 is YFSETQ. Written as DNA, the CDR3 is TGCGCCAGCAGCACTCCCTTATCGGCAGATGAAGCTTTCTTT. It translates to CASSTPLSADEAFF.

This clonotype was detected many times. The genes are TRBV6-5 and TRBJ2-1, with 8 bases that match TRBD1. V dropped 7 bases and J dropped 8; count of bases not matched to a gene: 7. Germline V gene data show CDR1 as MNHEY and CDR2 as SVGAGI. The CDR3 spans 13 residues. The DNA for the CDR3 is TGTGCCAGCATTGGACAGGGTAGGGATGAGCAGTTCTTC. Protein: CASIGQGRDEQFF.

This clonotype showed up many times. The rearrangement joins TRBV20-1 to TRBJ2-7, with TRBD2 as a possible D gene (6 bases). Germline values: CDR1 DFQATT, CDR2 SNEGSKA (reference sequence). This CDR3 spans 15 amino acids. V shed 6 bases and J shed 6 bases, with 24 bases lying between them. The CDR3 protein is CSAKRQDYKLIEQYF. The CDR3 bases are TGCAGTGCCAAACGCCAGGACTACAAGTTAATCGAGCAGTACTTC.

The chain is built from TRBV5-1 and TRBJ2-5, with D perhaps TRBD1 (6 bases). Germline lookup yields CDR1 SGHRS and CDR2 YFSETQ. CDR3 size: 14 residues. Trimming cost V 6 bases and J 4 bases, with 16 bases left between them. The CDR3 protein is CASTSLWGPETQYF. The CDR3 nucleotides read TGCGCCAGCACTTCTCTGTGGGGGCCAGAGACCCAGTACTTC.

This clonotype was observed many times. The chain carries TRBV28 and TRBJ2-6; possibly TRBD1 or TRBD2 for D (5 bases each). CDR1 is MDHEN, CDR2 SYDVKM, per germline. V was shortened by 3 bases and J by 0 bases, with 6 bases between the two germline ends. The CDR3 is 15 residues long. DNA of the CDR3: TGTGCCAGCAGTTTCGGGGCCTCTGGGGCCAACGTCCTGACTTTC. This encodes CASSFGASGANVLTF.

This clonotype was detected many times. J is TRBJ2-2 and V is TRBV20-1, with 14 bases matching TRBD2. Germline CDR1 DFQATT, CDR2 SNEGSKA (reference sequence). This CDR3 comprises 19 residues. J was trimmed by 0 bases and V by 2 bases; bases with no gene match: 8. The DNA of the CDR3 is TGCAGTGCTAGACGGAGACTAGCGGGGGGGACTCCGAACACCGGGGAGCTGTTTTTT. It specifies CSARRRLAGGTPNTGELFF.

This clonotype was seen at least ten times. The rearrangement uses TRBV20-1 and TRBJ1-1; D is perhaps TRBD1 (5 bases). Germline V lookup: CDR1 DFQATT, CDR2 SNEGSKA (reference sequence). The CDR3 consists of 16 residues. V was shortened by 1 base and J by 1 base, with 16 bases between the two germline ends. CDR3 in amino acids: CSARGPARGGNTEAFF. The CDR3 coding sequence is TGCAGTGCTAGAGGCCCTGCCCGGGGCGGGAACACTGAAGCTTTCTTT.

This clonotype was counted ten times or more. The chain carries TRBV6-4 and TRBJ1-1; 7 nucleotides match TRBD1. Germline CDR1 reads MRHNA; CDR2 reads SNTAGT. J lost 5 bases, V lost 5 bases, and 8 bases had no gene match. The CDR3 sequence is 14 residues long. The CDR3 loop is CASSPNPGQTEAFF. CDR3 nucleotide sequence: TGTGCCAGCAGTCCTAATCCGGGACAGACTGAAGCTTTCTTT.

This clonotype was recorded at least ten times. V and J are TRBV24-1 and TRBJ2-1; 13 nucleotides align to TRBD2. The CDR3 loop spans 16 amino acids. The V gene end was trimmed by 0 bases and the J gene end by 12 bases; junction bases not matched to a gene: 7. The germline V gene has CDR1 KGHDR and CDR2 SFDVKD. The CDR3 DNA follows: TGTGCCACCAGTGATTTGAGGACTAGCGGGAGCACCAGGCAGTTCTTC. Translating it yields CATSDLRTSGSTRQFF.

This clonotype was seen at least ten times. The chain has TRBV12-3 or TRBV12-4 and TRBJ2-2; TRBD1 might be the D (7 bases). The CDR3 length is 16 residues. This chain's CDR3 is CASNRGGKGNTGELFF. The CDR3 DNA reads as TGTGCTTCGAACAGGGGAGGAAAGGGGAACACCGGGGAGCTGTTTTTT.

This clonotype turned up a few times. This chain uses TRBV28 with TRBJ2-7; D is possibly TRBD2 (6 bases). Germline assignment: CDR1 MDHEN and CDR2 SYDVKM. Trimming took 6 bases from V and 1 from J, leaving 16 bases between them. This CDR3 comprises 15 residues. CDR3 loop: CASSPRGTGSYEQYF. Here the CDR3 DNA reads TGTGCCAGCAGCCCTCGCGGGACGGGGTCCTACGAGCAGTACTTC.

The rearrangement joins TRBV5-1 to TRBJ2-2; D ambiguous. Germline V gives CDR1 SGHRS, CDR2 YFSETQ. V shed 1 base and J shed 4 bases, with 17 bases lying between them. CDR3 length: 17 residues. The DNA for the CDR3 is TGCGCCAGCAGCTTGAGGATAGGGAACAGAGGCACCGGGGAGCTGTTTTTT. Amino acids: CASSLRIGNRGTGELFF.

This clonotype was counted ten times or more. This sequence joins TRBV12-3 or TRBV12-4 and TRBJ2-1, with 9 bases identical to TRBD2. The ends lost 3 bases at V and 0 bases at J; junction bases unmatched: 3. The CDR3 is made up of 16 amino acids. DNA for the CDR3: TGTGCCAGCAGTTTTAGCGGGGGCCGCTCCTACAATGAGCAGTTCTTC. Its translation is CASSFSGGRSYNEQFF.